The T cell receptor (beta chain) under discussion was sequenced for a study of CD8 T cells in Susac syndrome. With random hexamers, reverse transcription was performed on roughly 0.5 to 1 ug of RNA. From the immunoSEQ multiplex PCR reads, TCRdb called clonotypes with MiXCR, one entry per CDR3 protein. The table lists about 200,000 distinct CDR3 sequences, 85% to 95% of them singletons. In germline, CDR1 is SGHRS, CDR2 YFSETQ. The CDR3 runs 16 residues. The J segment lost 9 bases and the V segment lost 0 bases, leaving 8 bases of the junction unmatched. Sequenced input: CD4+ T cells from PBMCs. The rearrangement joins TRBV5-1 to TRBJ2-1; 11 positions agree with TRBD1. This TCR was sampled from a human donor in good health. The CDR3 sequence is CASSLVSGTGGSEQFF. As DNA, the CDR3 is TGCGCCAGCAGCTTGGTTTCCGGGACAGGGGGAAGTGAGCAGTTCTTC. Complete variable domain (other parts from reference TRBV5-1 and TRBJ2-1): KAGVTQTPRYLIKTRGQQVTLSCSPISGHRSVSWYQQTPGQGLQFLFEYFSETQRNKGNFPGRFSGRQFSNSRSEMNVSTLELGDSALYLCASSLVSGTGGSEQFFGPGTRLTVL.